This T cell receptor (beta chain) derives from a study of blood T cell repertoires in COVID-19. The overall study: PBMCs, B-cell-depleted T cells, or T cells were the source of the cDNA or gDNA that made up the material.

This clone was observed many times. The data were produced by immunoSEQ multiplex PCR, yet TCRdb's version contains in-frame clones alone and is incomplete. The repertoire holds 200,000 to 300,000 clones, with more than 70% as singletons. Germline V CDR1 and CDR2: SNHLY, FYNNEI. The CDR3 has 12 residues. Trimming at V came to 6 bases and at J to 11 bases, leaving 5 bases not matched to a gene. The receptor comes from a middle-aged woman who had recovered from COVID-19. The chain employs TRBV2 and TRBJ2-3, with 10 bases aligning to TRBD1. The sample was peripheral blood. CDR3 in DNA: TGTGCCAGCAGCCGCCGGGACAGGGGGCAGTATTTT. Protein product: CASSRRDRGQYF. Supplemented by reference TRBV2 and TRBJ2-3, the full variable domain reads EPEVTQTPSHQVTQMGQEVILRCVPISNHLYFYWYRQILGQKVEFLVSFYNNEISEKSEIFDDQFSVERPDGSNFTLKIRSTKLEDSAMYFCASSRRDRGQYFGPGTRLTVL.